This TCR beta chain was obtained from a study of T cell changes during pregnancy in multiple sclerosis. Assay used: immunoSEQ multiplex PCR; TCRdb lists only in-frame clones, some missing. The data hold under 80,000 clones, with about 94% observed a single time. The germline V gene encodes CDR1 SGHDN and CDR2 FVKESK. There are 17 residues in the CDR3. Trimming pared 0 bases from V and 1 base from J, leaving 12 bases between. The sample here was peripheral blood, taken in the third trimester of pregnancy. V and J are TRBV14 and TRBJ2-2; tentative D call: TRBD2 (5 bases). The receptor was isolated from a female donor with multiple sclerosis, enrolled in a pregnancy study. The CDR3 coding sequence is TGTGCCAGCAGCCAAGATCTGCCGGGGTGGAACACCGGGGAGCTGTTTTTT. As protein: CASSQDLPGWNTGELFF. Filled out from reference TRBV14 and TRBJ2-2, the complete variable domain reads EAGVTQFPSHSVIEKGQTVTLRCDPISGHDNLYWYRRVMGKEIKFLLHFVKESKQDESGMPNNRFLAERTGGTYSTLKVQPAELEDSGVYFCASSQDLPGWNTGELFFGEGSRLTVL.